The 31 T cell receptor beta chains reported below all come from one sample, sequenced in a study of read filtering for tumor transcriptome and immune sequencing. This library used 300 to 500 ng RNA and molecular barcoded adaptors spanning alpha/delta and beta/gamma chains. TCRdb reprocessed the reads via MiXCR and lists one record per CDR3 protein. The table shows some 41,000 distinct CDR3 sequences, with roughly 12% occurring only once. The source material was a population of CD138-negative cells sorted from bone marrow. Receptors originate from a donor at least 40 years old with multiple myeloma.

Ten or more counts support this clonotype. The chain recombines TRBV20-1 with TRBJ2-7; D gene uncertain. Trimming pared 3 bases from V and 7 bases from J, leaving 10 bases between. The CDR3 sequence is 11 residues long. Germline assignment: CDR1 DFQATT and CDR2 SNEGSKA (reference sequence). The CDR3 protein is CSASPVGEQYF. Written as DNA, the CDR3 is TGCAGTGCTAGTCCGGTCGGGGAGCAGTACTTC.

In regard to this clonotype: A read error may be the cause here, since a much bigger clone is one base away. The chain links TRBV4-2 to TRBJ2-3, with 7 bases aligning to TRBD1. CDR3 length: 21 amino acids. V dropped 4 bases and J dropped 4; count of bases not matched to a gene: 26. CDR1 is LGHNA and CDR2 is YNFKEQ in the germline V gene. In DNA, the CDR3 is TGTGCCAGCAGCCGAGGGGGCGTCCCGGGACGAATGGACACTTTGGCAGATACGCAGTATTTT. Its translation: CASSRGGVPGRMDTLADTQYF.

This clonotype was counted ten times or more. The CDR3 nucleotides are TGCAGTGCTAGTGCACAGGGAGGAAATGGCTACACCTTC. It codes for CSASAQGGNGYTF. This chain connects TRBV20-1 to TRBJ1-2; possibly TRBD1 for D (6 bases). CDR3 length equals 13 residues. Trimming left V 3 bases short and J 6 bases short, with 14 bases between. The germline V gene has CDR1 DFQATT and CDR2 SNEGSKA (reference sequence).

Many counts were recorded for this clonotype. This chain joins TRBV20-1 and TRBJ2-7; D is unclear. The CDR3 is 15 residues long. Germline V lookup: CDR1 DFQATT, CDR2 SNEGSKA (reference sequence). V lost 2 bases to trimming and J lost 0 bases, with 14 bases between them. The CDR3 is CSARKVRSSSYEQYF. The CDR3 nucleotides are TGCAGTGCTAGAAAGGTCAGGTCAAGCTCCTACGAGCAGTACTTC.

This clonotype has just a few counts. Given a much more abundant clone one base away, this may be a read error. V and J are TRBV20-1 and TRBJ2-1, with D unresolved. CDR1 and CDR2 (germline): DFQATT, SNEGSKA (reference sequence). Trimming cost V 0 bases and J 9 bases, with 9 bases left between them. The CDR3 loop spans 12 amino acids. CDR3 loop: CSARDLRSEQFF. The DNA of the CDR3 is TGCAGTGCTAGAGACTTGAGGAGTGAGCAGTTCTTC.

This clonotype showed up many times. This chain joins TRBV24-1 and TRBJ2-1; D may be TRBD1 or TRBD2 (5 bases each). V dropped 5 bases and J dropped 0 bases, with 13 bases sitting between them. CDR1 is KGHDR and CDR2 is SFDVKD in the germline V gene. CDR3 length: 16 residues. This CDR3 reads CATSGPGPSSYNEQFF. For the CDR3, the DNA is TGTGCCACCAGTGGGCCGGGGCCCAGCTCCTACAATGAGCAGTTCTTC.

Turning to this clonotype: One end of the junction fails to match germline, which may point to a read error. The CDR3 bases are TGCGCCAGCAGCCAAGAGGGCGAGCAGTACTTC. Encoded protein: CASSQEGEQYF. V gene TRBV3-1 combines with J gene TRBJ2-7; D is possibly TRBD2 (5 bases). The V gene's germline CDR1 is LGHDT and CDR2 YNNKEL (reference sequence). This CDR3 has 11 residues.

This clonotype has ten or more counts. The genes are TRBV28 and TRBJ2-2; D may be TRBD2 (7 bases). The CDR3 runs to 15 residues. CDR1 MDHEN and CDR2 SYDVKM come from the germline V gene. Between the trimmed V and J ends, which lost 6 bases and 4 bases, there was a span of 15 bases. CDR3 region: CASSKGGGFTGELFF. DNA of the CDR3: TGTGCCAGCAGCAAAGGGGGGGGTTTCACCGGGGAGCTGTTTTTT. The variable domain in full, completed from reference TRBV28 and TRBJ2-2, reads DVKVTQSSRYLVKRTGEKVFLECVQDMDHENMFWYRQDPGLGLRLIYFSYDVKMKEKGDIPEGYSVSREKKERFSLILESASTNQTSMYLCASSKGGGFTGELFFGEGSRLTVL.

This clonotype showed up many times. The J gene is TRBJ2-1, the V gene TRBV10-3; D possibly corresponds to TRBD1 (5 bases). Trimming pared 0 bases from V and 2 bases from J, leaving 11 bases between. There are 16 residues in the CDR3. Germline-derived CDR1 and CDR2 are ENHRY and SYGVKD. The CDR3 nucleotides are TGTGCCATCAGTGAGTCGCAGCAGGGTACCTACAATGAGCAGTTCTTC. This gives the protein CAISESQQGTYNEQFF.

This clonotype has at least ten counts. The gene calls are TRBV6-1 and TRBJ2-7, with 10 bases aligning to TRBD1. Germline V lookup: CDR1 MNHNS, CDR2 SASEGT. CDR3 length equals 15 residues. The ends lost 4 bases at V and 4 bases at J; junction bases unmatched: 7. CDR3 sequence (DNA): TGTGCCAGCAGTGCGACCGGGACAGGGGATTACGAGCAGTACTTC. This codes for CASSATGTGDYEQYF.

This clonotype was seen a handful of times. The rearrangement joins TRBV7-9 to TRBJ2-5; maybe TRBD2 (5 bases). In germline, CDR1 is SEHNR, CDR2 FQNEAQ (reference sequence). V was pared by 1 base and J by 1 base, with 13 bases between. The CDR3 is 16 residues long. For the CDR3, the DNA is TGTGCCAGCAGCTTAGGGCCGATAGCGAGCCAAGAGACCCAGTACTTC. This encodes CASSLGPIASQETQYF.

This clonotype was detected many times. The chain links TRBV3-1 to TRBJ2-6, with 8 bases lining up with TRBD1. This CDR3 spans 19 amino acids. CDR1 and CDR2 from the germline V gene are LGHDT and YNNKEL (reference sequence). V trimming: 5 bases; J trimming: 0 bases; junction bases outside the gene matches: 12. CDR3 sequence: CASSSKTGVTLSGANVLTF. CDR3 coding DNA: TGTGCCAGCAGCTCTAAGACAGGGGTTACCCTCTCTGGGGCCAACGTCCTGACTTTC. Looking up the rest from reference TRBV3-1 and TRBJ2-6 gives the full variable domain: DTAVSQTPKYLVTQMGNDKSIKCEQNLGHDTMYWYKQDSKKFLKIMFSYNNKELIINETVPNRFSPKSPDKAHLNLHINSLELGDSAVYFCASSSKTGVTLSGANVLTFGAGSRLTVL.

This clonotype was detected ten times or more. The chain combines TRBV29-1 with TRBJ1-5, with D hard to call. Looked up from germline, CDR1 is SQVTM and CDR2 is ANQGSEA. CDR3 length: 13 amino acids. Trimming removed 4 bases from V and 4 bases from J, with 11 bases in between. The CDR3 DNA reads TGCAGCGTTGCGGTCTTGGGGAATCAGCCCCAGCATTTT. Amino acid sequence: CSVAVLGNQPQHF.

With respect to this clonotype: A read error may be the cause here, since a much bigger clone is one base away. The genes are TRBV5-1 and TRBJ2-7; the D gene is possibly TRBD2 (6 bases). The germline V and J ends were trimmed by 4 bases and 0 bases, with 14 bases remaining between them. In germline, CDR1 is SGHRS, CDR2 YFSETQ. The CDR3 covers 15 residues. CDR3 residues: CASSPTGLSSYEQYF. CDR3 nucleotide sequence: TGCGCCAGCAGCCCCACTGGACTAAGCTCCTACGAGCAGTACTTC. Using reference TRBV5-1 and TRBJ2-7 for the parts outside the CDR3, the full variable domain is KAGVTQTPRYLIKTRGQQVTLSCSPISGHRSVSWYQQTPGQGLQFLFEYFSETQRNKGNFPGRFSGRQFSNSRSEMNVSTLELGDSALYLCASSPTGLSSYEQYFGPGTRLTVT.

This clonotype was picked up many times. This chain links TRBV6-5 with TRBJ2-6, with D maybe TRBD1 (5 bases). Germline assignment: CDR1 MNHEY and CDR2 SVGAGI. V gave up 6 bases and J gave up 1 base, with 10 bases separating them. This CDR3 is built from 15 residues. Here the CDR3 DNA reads TGTGCCAGCAGGGGCTCAGGGTCTGGGGCCAACGTCCTGACTTTC. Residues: CASRGSGSGANVLTF.

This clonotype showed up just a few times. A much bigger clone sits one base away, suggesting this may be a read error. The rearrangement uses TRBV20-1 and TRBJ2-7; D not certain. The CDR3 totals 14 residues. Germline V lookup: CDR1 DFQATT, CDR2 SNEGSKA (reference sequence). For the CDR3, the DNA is TGCAGTGCCCCTCACCGGGCCGGCTCCCACGAGCAGTACTTC. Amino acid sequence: CSAPHRAGSHEQYF.

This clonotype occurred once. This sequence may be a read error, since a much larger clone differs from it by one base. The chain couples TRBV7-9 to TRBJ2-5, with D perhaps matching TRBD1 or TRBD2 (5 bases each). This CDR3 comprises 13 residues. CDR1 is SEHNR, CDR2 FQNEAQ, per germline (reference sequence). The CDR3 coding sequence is TGTGCCAGCAGCCTTCGGGACCAAGAGGCCCAGTACTTC. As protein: CASSLRDQEAQYF.

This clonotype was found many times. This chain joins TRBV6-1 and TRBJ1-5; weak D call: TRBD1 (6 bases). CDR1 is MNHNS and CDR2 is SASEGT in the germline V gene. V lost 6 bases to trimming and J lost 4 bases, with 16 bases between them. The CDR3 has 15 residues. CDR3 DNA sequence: TGTGCCAGCAGGAAAGGGGGGGGACCAAATCAGCCCCAGCATTTT. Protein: CASRKGGGPNQPQHF.

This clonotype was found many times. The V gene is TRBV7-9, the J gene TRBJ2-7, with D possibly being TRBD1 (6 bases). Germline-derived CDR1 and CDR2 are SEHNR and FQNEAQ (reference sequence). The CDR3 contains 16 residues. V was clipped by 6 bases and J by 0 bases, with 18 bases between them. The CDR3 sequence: CASSQPRRDNSYEQYF. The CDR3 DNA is TGTGCCAGCAGTCAACCTCGCCGGGACAACTCCTACGAGCAGTACTTC.

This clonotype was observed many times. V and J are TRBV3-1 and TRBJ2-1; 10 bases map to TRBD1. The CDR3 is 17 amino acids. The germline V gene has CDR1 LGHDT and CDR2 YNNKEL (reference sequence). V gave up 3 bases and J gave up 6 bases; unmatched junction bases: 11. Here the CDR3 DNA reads TGTGCCAGCAGCCAGTGGGGCGGCGGGACAGGGGTCAATGAGCAGTTCTTC. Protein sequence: CASSQWGGGTGVNEQFF.

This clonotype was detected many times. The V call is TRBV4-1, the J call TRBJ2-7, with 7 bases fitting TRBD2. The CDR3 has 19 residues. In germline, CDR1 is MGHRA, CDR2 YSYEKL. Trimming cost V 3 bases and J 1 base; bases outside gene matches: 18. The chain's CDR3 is CASSQKLATSGTASYEQYF. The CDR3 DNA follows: TGCGCCAGCAGCCAGAAACTAGCGACGTCCGGGACCGCTTCCTACGAGCAGTACTTC.

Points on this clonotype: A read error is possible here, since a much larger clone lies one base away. As DNA, the CDR3 is TGCAGCACAAAAACAGGGTCAGCGAACACTGGAGCTTTCTTT. This gives the protein CSTKTGSANTGAFF. This sequence joins TRBV29-1 and TRBJ1-1; D is perhaps TRBD1 (6 bases). Germline CDR1 SQVTM, CDR2 ANQGSEA. The CDR3 runs 14 residues.

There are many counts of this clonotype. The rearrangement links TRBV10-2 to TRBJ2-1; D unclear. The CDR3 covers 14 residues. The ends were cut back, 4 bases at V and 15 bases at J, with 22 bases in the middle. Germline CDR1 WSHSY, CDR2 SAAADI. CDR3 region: CASSAPDPYTGRFF. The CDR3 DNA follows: TGCGCCAGCAGTGCACCGGACCCATATACTGGCCGGTTCTTC.

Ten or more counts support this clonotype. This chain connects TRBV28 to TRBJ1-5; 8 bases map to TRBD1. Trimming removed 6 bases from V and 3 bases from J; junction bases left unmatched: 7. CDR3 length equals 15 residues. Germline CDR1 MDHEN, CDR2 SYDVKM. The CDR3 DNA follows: TGTGCCAGCAGGAGCGTGACAGGGGACAATCAGCCCCAGCATTTT. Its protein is CASRSVTGDNQPQHF. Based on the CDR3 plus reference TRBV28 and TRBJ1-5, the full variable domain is DVKVTQSSRYLVKRTGEKVFLECVQDMDHENMFWYRQDPGLGLRLIYFSYDVKMKEKGDIPEGYSVSREKKERFSLILESASTNQTSMYLCASRSVTGDNQPQHFGDGTRLSIL.

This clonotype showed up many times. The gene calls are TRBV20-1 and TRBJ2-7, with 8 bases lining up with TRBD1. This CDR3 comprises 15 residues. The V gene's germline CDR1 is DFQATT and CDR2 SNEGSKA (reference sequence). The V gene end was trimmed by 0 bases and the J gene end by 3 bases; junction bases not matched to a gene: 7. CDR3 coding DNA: TGCAGTGCTAGAGATTACGTGACAGGGGTCTACGAGCAGTACTTC. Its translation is CSARDYVTGVYEQYF.

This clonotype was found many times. The CDR3, as DNA: TGTGCCAGCAGCGGGGCTAGCGGGGGGGCCTATGAGACCCAGTACTTC. Translation gives CASSGASGGAYETQYF. This chain uses TRBV9 with TRBJ2-5; 12 bases are shared with TRBD2. V lost 3 bases to trimming and J lost 5 bases; unmatched junction nucleotides: 8. This CDR3 is built from 16 residues. Germline V gene lookup returns CDR1 SGDLS and CDR2 YYNGEE.

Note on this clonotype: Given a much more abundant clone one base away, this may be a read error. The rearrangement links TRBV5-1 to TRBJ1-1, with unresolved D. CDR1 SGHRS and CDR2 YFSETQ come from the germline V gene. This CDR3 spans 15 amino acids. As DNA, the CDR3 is TGCGCCAGCAGCTTGGAGCCTACTCAAAACACTGAAGCTTCCTTT. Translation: CASSLEPTQNTEASF.

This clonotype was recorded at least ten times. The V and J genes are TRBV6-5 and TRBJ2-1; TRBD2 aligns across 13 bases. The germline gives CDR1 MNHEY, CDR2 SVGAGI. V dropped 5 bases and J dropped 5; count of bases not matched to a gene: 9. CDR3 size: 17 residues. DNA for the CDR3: TGTGCCAGCAGTCTGGGCCAGGGACTAGCGGGGAACAATGAGCAGTTCTTC. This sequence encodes CASSLGQGLAGNNEQFF.

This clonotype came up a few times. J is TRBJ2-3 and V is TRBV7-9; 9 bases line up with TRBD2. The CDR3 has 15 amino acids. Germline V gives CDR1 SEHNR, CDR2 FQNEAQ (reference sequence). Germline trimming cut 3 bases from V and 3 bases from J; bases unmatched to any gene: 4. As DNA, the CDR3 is TGTGCCAGCAGCTTGCTAGCGGGGTTTACAGATACGCAGTATTTT. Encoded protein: CASSLLAGFTDTQYF. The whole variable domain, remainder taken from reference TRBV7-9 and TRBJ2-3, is DTGVSQNPRHKITKRGQNVTFRCDPISEHNRLYWYRQTLGQGPEFLTYFQNEAQLEKSRLLSDRFSAERPKGSFSTLEIQRTEQGDSAMYLCASSLLAGFTDTQYFGPGTRLTVL.

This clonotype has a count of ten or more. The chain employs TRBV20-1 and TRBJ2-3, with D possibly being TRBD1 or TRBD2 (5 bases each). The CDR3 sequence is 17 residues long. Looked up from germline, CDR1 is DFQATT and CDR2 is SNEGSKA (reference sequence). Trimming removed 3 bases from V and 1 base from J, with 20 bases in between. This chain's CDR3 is CSASGRELRGRTDTQYF. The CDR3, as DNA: TGCAGTGCTAGTGGCAGGGAGTTAAGAGGACGCACAGATACGCAGTATTTT.

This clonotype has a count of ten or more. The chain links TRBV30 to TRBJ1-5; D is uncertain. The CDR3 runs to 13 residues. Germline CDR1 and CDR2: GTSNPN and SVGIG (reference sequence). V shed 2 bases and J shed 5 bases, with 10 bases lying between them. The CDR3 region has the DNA TGTGCCTGGAGTCCCGGGGAAGATCAGCCCCAGCATTTT. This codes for CAWSPGEDQPQHF.